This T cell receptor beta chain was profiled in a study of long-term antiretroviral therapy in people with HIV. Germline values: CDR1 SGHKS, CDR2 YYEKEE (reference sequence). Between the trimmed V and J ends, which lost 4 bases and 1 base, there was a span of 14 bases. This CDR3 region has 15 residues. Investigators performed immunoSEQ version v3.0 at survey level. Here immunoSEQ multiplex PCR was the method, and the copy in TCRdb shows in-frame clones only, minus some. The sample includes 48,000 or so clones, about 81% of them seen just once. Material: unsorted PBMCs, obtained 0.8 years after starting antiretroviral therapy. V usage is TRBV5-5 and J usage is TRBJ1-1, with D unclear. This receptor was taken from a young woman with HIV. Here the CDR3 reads CASSLAASWNTEAFF. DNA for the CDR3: TGTGCCAGCAGCCTGGCGGCCAGCTGGAACACTGAAGCTTTCTTT.